The present TCR beta chain was sequenced within a study of human T cells and chemical hapten exposure. Broader study findings: With regard to DPC sensitization, TCRs above 1 in 1000 frequency did not change.

Each CDR3 protein is one row after TCRdb ran MiXCR on the RACE reads. There are about 120,000 distinct CDR3 sequences in the sample; roughly an eighth occur only once, and 0.92% lies in the top ten. The CDR3 is made up of 12 amino acids. V dropped 5 bases and J dropped 11 bases, with 13 bases sitting between them. The time point here: patch test 1, 2 weeks after DPC sensitization. Treatment reported: therapeutic diphenylcyclopropenone sensitization with weekly scalp DPC. Blood draws preceded each patch test application. This clonotype was counted between two and nine times. Its target is not known. The sequence was collected from a man in his late teens or twenties with alopecia areata. Some clones in this sample may be carry-over from other donors' samples. Specimen: whole blood, collected in connection with sensitization to the hapten diphenylcyclopropenone (DPC). This chain links TRBV12-3 or TRBV12-4 with TRBJ2-1, with D tentatively TRBD1 (6 bases). This CDR3 reads CASSPPGDQQFF. The CDR3 DNA follows: TGTGCCAGCAGTCCCCCAGGGGACCAGCAGTTCTTC.